The T cell receptor (beta chain) described here comes from a study of blood T cell repertoires in COVID-19. The CDR3 loop spans 14 amino acids. J lost 4 bases, V lost 7 bases, and 5 bases had no gene match. Germline V gives CDR1 LNHDA, CDR2 SQIVND (reference sequence). Data came from immunoSEQ multiplex PCR; TCRdb stores just in-frame clones and leaves some out. The repertoire includes 160,000 or so clones, 80% of them detected once, and approximately 0.5% sits in the top ten. This TCR was recovered from a man between 60 and 75 years old with acute or convalescent COVID-19. The V and J genes are TRBV19 and TRBJ1-5, with 9 positions matching TRBD1. The sequencing sample was made of peripheral blood. CDR3 nucleotides: TGTGCCAGTAAAGAGGGACAGGGTAATCAGCCCCAGCATTTT. Encoded protein: CASKEGQGNQPQHF.